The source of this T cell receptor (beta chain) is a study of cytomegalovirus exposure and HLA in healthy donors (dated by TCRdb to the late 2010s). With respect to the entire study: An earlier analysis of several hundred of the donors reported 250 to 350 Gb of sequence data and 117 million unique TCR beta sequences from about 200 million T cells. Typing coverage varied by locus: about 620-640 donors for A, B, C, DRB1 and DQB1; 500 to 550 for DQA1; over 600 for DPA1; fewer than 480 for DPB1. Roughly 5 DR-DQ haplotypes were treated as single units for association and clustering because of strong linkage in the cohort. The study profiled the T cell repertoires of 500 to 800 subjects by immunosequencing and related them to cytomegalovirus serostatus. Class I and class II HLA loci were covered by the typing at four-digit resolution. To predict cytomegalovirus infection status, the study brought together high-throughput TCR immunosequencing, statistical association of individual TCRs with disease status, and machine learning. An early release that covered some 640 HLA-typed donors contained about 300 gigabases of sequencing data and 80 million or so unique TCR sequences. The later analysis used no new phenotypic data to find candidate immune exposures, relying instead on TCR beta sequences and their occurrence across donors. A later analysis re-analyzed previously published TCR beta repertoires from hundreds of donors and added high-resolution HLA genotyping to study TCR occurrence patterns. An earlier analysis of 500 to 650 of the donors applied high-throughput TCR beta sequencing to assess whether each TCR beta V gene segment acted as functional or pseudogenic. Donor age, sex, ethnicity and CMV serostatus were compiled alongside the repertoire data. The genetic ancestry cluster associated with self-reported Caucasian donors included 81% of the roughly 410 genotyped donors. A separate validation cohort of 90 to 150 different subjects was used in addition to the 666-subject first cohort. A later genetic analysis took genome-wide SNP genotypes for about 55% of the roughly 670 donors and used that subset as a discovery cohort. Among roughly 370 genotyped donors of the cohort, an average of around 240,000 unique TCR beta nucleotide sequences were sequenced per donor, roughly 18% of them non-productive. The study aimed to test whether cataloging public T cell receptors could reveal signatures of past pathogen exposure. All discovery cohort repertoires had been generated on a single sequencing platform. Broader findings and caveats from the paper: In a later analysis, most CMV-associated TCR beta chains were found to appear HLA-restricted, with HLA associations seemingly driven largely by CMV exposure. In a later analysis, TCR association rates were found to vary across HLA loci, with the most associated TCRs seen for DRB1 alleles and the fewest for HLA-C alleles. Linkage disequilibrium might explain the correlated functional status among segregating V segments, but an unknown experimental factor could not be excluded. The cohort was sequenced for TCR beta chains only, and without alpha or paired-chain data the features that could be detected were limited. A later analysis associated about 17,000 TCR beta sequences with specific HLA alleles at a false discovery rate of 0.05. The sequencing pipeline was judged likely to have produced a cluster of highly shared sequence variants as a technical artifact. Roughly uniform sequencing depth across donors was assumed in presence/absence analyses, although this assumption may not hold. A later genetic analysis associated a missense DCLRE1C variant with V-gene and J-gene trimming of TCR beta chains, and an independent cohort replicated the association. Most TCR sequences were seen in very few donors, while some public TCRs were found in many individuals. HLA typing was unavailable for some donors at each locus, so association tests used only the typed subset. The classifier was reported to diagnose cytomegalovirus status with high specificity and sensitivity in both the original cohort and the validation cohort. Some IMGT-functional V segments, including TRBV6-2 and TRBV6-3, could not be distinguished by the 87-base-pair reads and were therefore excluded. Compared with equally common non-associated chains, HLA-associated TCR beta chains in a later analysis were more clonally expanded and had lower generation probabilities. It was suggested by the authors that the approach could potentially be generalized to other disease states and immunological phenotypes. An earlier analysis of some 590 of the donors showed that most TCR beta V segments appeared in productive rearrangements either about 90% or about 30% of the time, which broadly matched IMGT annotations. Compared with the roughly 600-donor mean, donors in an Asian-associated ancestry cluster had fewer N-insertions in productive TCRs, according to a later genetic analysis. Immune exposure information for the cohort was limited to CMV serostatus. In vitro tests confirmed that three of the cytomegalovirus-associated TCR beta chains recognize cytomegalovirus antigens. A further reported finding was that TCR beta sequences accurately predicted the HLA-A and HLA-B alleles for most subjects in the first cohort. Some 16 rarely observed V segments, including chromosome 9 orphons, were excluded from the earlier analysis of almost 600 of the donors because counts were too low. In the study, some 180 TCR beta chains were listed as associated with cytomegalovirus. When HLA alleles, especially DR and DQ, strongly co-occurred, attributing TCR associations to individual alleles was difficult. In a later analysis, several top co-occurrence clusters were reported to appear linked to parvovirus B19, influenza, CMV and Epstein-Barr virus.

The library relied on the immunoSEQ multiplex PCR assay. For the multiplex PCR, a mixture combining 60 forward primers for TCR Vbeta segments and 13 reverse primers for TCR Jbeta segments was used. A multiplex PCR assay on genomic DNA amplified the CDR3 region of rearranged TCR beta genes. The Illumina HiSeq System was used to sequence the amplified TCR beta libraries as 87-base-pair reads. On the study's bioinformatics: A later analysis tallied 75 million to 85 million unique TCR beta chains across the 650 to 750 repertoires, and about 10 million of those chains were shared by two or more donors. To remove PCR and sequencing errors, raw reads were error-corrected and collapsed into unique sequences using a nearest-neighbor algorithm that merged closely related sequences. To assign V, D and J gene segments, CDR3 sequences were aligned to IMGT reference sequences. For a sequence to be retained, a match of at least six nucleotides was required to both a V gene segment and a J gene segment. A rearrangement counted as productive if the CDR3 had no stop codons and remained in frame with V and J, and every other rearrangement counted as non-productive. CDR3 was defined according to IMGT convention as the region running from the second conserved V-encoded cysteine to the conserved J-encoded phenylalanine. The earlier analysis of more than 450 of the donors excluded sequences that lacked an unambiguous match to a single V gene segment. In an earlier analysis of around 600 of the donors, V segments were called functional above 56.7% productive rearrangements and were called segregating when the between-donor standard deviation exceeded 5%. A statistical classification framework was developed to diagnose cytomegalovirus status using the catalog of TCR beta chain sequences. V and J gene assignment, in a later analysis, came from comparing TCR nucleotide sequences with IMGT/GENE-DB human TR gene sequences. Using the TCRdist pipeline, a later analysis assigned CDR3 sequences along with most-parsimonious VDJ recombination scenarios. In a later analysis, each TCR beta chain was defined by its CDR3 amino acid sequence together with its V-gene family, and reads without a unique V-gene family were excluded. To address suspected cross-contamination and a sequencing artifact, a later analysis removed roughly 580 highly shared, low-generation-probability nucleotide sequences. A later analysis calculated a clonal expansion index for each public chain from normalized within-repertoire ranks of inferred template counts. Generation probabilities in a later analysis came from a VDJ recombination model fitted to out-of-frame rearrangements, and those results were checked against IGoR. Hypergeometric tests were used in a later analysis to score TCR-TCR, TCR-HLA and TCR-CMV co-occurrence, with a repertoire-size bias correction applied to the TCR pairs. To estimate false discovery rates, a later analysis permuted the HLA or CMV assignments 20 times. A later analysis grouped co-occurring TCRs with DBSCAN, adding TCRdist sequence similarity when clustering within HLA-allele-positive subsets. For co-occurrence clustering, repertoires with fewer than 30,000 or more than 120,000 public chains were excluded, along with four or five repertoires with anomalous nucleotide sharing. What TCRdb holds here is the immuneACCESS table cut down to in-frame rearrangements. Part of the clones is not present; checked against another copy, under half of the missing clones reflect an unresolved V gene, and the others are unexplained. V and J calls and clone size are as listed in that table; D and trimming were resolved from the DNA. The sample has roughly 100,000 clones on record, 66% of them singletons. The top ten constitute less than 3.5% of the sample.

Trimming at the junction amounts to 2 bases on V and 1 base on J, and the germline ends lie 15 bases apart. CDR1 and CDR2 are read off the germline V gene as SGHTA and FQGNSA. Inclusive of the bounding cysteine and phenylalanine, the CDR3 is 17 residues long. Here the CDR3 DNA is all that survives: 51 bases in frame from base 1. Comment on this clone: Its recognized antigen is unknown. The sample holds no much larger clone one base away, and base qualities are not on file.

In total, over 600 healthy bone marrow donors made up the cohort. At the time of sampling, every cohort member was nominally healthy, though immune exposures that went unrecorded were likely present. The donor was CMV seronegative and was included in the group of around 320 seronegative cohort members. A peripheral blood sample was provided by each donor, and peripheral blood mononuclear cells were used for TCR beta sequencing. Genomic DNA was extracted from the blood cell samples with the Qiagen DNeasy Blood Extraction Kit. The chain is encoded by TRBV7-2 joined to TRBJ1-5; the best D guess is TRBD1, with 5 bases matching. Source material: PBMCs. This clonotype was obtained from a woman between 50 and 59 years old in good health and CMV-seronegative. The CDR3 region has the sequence CASSLWGEPGSNQPQHF. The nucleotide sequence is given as TGTGCCAGCAGCTTATGGGGGGAACCTGGGAGCAATCAGCCCCAGCATTTT.